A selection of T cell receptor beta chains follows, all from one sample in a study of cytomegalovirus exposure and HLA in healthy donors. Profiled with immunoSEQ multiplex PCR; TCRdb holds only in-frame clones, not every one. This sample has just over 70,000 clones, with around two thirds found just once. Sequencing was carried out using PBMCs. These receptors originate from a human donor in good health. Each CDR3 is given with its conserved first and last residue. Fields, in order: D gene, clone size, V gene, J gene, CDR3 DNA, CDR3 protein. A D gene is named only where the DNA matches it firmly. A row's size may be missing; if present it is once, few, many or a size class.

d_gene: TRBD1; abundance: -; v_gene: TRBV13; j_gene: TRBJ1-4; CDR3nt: TGTGCCAGCAGCCATCGCCGGGAGGGGGCAGATGAAAAACTGTTTTTT; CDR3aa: CASSHRREGADEKLFF
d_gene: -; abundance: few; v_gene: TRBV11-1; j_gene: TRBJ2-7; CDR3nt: TGTGCCAGCAGCTTGGAGGTAGGATCCTACGAGCAGTACTTC; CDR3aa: CASSLEVGSYEQYF
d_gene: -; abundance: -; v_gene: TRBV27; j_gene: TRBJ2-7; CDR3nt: TGTGCCAGCAGTTTAAACAGGCCCGTGGGGGAGCAGTACTTC; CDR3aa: CASSLNRPVGEQYF
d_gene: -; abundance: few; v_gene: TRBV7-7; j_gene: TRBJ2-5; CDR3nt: TGTGCTAGCAGTTTAGGGGGCTGGTACTCAGCGGGTGAGGGTGCAGGGGAGACCCAGTACTTC; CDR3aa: CASSLGGWYSAGEGAGETQYF
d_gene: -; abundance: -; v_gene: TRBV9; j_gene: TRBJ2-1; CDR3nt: TGTGCCAGCAGCGTAGAAGGGCTAGCGGAGCAGTTCTTC; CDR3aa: CASSVEGLAEQFF
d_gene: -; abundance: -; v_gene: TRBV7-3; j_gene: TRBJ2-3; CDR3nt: TGTGCCAGCAGCTTAACGAGGCCTCCGGGGACGCAGTATTTT; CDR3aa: CASSLTRPPGTQYF
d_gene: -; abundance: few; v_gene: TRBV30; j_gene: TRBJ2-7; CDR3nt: TGTGCCTGGAGCAGGGGGCGGGAGATCTACTACGAGCAGTACTTC; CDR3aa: CAWSRGREIYYEQYF
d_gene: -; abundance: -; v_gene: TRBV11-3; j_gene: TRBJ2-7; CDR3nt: TGTGCCAGCAGCTTAGGTCACGGTCTAAGCTCCTACGAGCAGTACTTC; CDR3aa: CASSLGHGLSSYEQYF
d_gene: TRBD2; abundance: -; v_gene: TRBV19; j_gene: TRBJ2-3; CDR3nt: TGTGCCAGTAGTTGGCAACTAGCGGGAGGAGATACGCAGTATTTT; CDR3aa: CASSWQLAGGDTQYF
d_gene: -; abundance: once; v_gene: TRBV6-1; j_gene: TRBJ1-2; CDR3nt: TGTGCCAGCAGTGAAGCAGGGGGTCCCTATGGCTACACCTTC; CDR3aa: CASSEAGGPYGYTF
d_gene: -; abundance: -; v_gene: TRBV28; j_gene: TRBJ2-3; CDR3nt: TGTGCCAGCAGTTTAAATAGCCGGGACATCACAGATACGCAGTATTTT; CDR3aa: CASSLNSRDITDTQYF
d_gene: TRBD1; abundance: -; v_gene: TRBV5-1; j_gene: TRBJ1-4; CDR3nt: TGCGCCAGCAGCTTAGGGGGCACTAATGAAAAACTGTTTTTT; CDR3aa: CASSLGGTNEKLFF
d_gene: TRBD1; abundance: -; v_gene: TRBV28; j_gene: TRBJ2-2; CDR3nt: TGTGCCAGCAGTCTTCGACAGGGGGCGACCACCGGGGAGCTGTTTTTT; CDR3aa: CASSLRQGATTGELFF
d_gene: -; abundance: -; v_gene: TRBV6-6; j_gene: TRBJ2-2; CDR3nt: TGTGCCAGCATTGTAGGGAAGGGGATAGGGGAGCTGTTTTTT; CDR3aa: CASIVGKGIGELFF
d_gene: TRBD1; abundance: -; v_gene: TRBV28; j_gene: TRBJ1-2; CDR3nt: TGTGCCAGCAGACTCACAGGGGTAAGCACCTTC; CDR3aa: CASRLTGVSTF
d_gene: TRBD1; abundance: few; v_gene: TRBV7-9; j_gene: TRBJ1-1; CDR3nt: TGTGCCAGCAGCCGAACCCAGGGGGCTGGGGAAGCTTTCTTT; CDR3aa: CASSRTQGAGEAFF
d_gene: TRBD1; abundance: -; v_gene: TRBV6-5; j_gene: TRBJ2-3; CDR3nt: TGTGCCAGCACCTCCACAGGGGGGGATACGCAGTATTTT; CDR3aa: CASTSTGGDTQYF
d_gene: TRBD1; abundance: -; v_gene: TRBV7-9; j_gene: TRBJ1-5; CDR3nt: TGTGCCAGCAGCTTCTCCGGGACAGGGAATCAGCCCCAGCATTTT; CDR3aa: CASSFSGTGNQPQHF
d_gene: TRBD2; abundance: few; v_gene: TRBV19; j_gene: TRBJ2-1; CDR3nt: TGTGCCAGTAGCCCGGGACTAGCGGGTTGTGAGCAGTTCTTC; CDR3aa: CASSPGLAGCEQFF
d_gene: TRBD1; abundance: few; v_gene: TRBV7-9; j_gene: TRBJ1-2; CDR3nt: TGTGCCAGCAGCGCACCGGGACAGGAAAGCTATGGCTACACCTTC; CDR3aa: CASSAPGQESYGYTF
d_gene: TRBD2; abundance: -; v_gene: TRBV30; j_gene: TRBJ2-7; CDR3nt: TGTGCCTGGAGTGTACTAGCGGGAGGGGGTTCCTACGAGCAGTACTTC; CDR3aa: CAWSVLAGGGSYEQYF
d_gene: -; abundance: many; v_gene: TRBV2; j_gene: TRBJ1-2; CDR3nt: TGTGCCAGCAGTGCCCAGGGATACTACACCTTC; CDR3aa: CASSAQGYYTF
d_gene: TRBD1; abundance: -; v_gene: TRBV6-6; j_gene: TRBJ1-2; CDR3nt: TGTGCCAGCAGTTACTCAGCGGACAGGTCCAACTATGGCTACACCTTC; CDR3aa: CASSYSADRSNYGYTF
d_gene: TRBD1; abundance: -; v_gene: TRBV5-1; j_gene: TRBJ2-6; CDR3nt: TGCGCCAGCAGCTTGGTGCCACAGGGGTCTGGGGCCAACGTCCTGACTTTC; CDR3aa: CASSLVPQGSGANVLTF
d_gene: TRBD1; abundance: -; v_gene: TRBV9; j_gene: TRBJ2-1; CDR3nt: TGTGCCAGCAGCGCTACAGCACAGGGGTACAATGAGCAGTTCTTC; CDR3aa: CASSATAQGYNEQFF
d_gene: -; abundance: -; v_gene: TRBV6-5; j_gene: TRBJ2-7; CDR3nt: TGTGCCAGCGGGCCCACCTACGAGCAGTACTTC; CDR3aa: CASGPTYEQYF
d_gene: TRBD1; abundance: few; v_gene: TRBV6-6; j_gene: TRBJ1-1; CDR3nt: TGTGCCAGCAGCCCGGGACAGGTGACACCGGCTTTCTTT; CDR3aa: CASSPGQVTPAFF
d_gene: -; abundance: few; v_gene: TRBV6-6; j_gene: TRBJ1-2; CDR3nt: TGTGCCAGCAAGGGGTTAAACTATGGCTACACCTTC; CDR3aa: CASKGLNYGYTF
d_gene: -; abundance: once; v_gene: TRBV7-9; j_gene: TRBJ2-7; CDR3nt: TGTGCCAGCAGCACCGCGGGGAGCGAGTACGAGCAGTACTTC; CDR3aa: CASSTAGSEYEQYF
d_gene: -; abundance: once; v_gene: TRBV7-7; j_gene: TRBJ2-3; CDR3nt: TGTGCTAGCAGCCTCACAGGGACGACAGATACGCAGTATTTT; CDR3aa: CASSLTGTTDTQYF
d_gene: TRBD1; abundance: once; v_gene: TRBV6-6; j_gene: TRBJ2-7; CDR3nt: TGTGCCAGCAGTTACTCGGGACAGGGGGCTTACGAGCAGTACTTC; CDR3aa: CASSYSGQGAYEQYF
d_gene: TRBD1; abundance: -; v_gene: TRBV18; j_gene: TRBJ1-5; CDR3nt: TGTGCCAGCTCACCGGACAGGGACGGTCAGCCCCAGCATTTT; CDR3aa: CASSPDRDGQPQHF
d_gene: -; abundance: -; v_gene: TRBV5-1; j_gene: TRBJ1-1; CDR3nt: TGCGCCAGCAGCTATATTCAGGGTCCCGCTGAAGCTTTCTTT; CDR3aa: CASSYIQGPAEAFF
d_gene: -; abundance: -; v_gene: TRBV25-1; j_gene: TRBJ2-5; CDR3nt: TGTGCCAGCAGTGAATCCAGGGGCCAAGAGACCCAGTACTTC; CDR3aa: CASSESRGQETQYF
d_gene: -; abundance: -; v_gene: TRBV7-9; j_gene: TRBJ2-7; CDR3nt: TGTGCCAGCAGCTCTACAGTGGGTTCCTACGAGCAGTACTTC; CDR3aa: CASSSTVGSYEQYF
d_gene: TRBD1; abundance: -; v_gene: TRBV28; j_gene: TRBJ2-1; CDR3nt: TGTGCCAGCAGTTTCCAGACAGGGGCCGATGAGCAGTTCTTC; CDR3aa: CASSFQTGADEQFF
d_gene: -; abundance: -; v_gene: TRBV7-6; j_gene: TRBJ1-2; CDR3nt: TGTGCCAGCAGCCCCTCGAGAGGGCGAGGCTACACCTTC; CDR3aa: CASSPSRGRGYTF
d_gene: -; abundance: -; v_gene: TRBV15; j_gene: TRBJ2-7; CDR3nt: TGTGCCACCAGCAGCCCTGTCCGTGTCAGGGCCCACGAGCAGTACTTC; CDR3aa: CATSSPVRVRAHEQYF
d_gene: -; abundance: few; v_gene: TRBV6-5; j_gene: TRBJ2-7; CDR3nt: TGTGCCAGCAGTTACTCGCCAGGAAGGGAGCAGTACTTC; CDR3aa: CASSYSPGREQYF
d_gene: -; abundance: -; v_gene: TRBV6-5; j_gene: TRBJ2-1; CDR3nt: TGTGCCAGCAGAAGGACGGAGGATACATACAATGAGCAGTTCTTC; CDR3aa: CASRRTEDTYNEQFF
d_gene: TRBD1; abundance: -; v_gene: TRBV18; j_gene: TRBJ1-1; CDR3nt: TGTGCCAGCTCACCTATCAGGACAGGGAACACTGAAGCTTTCTTT; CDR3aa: CASSPIRTGNTEAFF
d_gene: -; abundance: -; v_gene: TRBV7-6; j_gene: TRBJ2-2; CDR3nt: TGTGCCAGCAGCTTAGCGCGGCCGTCGAACACCGGGGAGCTGTTTTTT; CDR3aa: CASSLARPSNTGELFF
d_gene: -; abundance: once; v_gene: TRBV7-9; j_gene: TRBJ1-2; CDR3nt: TGTGCCAGCAGCCCGTTCGGGGGGAACTATGGCTACACCTTC; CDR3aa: CASSPFGGNYGYTF